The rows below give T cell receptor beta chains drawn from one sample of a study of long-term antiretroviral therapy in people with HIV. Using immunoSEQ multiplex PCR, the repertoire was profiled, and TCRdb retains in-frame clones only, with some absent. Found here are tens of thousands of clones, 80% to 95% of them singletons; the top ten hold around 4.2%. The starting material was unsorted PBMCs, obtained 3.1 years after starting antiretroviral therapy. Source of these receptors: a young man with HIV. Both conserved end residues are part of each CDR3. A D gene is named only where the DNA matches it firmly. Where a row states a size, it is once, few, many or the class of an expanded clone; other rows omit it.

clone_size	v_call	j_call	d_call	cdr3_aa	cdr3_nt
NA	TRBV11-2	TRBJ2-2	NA	CASSFLVRAGELFF	TGTGCCAGCAGCTTTCTAGTGAGGGCCGGGGAGCTGTTTTTT
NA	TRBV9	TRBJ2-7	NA	CASVGTNYEQYF	TGTGCCAGCGTGGGGACGAACTACGAGCAGTACTTC
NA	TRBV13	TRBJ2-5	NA	CASSFGRRGETQYF	TGTGCCAGCAGCTTTGGCAGGCGGGGAGAGACCCAGTACTTC
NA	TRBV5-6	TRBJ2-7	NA	CASSLRDYEQYF	TGTGCCAGCAGCTTGCGTGACTACGAGCAGTACTTC
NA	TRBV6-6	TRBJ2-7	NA	CASTTPGSMGKFEQYF	TGTGCCAGCACCACCCCGGGGAGTATGGGGAAGTTTGAGCAGTACTTC
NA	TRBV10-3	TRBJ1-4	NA	CAIKRSLGNEKLFF	TGTGCCATCAAGAGGAGTCTCGGTAATGAAAAACTGTTTTTT
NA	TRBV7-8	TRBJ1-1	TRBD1	CASSFTGGGRNTEAFF	TGTGCCAGCAGCTTTACAGGGGGCGGAAGGAACACTGAAGCTTTCTTT
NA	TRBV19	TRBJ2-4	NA	CASSSLGGTIQYF	TGTGCCAGTAGTAGTTTAGGGGGAACCATTCAGTACTTC
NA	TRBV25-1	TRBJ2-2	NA	CASSGMTASYTGELFF	TGTGCCAGCAGTGGGATGACAGCTTCGTACACCGGGGAGCTGTTTTTT
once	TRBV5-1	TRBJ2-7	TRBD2	CASGSGSVAYEQYF	TGCGCCAGCGGAAGCGGGAGTGTCGCCTACGAGCAGTACTTC
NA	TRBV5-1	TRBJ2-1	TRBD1	CASSFDRAEYNEQFF	TGCGCCAGCAGCTTTGACAGGGCGGAGTACAATGAGCAGTTCTTC
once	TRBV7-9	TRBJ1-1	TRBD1	CASSLTGYTEAFF	TGTGCCAGCAGTTTGACAGGGTACACTGAAGCTTTCTTT
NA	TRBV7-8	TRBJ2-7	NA	CASSLAPYEQYF	TGTGCCAGCAGCTTAGCCCCCTACGAGCAGTACTTC
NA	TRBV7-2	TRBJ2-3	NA	CASSLGPGAVGHTQYF	TGTGCCAGCAGCTTAGGACCGGGCGCGGTGGGGCATACGCAGTATTTT
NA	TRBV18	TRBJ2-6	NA	CASSPRSGANVLTF	TGTGCCAGCTCCCCGCGCTCAGGGGCCAACGTCCTGACTTTC
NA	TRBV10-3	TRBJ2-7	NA	CAISGPGPDYEQYF	TGTGCCATCAGTGGGCCGGGGCCGGACTACGAGCAGTACTTC
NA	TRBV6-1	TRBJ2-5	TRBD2	CASSVRLAGGNQETQYF	TGTGCCAGCAGTGTTCGGCTAGCGGGGGGGAACCAAGAGACCCAGTACTTC
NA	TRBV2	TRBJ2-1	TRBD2	CASSVAGATSNEQFF	TGTGCCAGCAGTGTAGCGGGGGCGACTTCTAATGAGCAGTTCTTC
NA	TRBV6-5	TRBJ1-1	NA	CASSYSAADMNTEAFF	TGTGCCAGCAGTTACTCGGCAGCAGACATGAACACTGAAGCTTTCTTT
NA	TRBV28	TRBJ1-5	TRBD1	CASSLSVGTGGTWGQPQHF	TGTGCCAGCAGTTTGAGTGTCGGGACAGGGGGCACTTGGGGGCAGCCCCAGCATTTT
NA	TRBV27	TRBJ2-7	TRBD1	CASSYRGSEQYF	TGTGCCAGCAGCTACAGGGGAAGCGAGCAGTACTTC
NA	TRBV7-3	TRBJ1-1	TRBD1	CASSLEGAHDTEAFF	TGTGCCAGCAGCTTGGAGGGGGCGCATGACACTGAAGCTTTCTTT
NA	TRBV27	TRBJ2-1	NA	CASSLGTTGPEQFF	TGTGCCAGCAGTCTCGGGACGACAGGCCCTGAGCAGTTCTTC
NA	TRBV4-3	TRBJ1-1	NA	CASSQVRGEAFF	TGCGCCAGCAGCCAAGTCAGGGGTGAAGCTTTCTTT
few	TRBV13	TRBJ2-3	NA	CASSRFVDTQYF	TGTGCCAGCAGTCGTTTTGTAGATACGCAGTATTTT
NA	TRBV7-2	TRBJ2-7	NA	CASSRLPRDTYEQYF	TGTGCCAGCAGCCGCCTACCCCGGGACACCTACGAGCAGTACTTC
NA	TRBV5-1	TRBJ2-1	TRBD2	CASVSSGDNEQFF	TGCGCCAGCGTCTCTAGCGGAGACAATGAGCAGTTCTTC
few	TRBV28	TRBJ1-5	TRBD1	CASSLVRGDSNQPQHF	TGTGCCAGCAGTTTGGTCAGGGGGGATAGCAATCAGCCCCAGCATTTT
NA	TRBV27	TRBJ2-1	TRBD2	CASSELAGGYPGGEQFF	TGTGCCAGCAGCGAACTAGCGGGAGGGTATCCGGGGGGTGAGCAGTTCTTC
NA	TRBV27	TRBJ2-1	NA	CASSLGGNEQFF	TGTGCCAGCAGTTTAGGGGGGAATGAGCAGTTCTTC
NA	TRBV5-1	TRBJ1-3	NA	CASSPDNGNTIYF	TGCGCCAGCAGTCCCGACAATGGAAACACCATATATTTT
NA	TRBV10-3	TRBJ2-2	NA	CAIWDPTGELFF	TGTGCCATCTGGGATCCCACCGGGGAGCTGTTTTTT
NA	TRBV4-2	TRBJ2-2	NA	CASSRTRTDTGELFF	TGTGCCAGCAGCAGAACGAGGACAGACACCGGGGAGCTGTTTTTT
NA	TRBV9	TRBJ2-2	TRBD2	CASKASGSGTGELFF	TGTGCCAGCAAGGCTAGCGGGAGTGGCACCGGGGAGCTGTTTTTT
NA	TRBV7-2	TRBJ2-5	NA	CASSLLMSRSRRTQYF	TGTGCCAGCAGCTTACTAATGTCTCGCTCGAGGCGAACCCAGTACTTC
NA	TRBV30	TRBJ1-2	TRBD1	CAWKQTGSVYGYTF	TGTGCCTGGAAGCAGACAGGGTCTGTCTATGGCTACACCTTC